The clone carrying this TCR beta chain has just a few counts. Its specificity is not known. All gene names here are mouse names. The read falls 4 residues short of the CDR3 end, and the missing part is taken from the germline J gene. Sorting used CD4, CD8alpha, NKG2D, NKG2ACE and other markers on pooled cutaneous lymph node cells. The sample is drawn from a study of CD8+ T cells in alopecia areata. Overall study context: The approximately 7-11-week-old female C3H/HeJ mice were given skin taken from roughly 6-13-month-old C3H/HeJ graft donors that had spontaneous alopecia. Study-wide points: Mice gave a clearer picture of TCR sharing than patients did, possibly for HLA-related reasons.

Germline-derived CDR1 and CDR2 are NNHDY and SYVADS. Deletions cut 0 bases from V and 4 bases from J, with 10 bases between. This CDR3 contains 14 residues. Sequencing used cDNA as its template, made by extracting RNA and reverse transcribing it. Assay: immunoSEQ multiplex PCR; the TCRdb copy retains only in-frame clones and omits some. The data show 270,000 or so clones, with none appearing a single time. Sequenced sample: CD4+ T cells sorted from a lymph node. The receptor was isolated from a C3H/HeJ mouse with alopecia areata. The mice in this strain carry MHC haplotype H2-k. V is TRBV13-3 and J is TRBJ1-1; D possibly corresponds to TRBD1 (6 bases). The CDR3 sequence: CASSDDRVGTEVFF. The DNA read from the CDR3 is TGTGCCAGCAGTGATGACAGGGTGGGCACA.